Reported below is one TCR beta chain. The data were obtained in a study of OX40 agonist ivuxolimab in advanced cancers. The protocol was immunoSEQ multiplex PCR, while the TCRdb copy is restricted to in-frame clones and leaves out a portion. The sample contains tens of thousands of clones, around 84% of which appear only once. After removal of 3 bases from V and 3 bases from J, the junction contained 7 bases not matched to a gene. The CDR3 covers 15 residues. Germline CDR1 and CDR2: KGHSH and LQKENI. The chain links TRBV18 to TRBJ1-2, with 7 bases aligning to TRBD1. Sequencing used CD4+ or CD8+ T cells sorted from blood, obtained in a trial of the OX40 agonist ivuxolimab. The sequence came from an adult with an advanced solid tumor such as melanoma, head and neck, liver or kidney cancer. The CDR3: CASSPRPDRDYGYTF. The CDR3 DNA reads TGTGCCAGCTCACCGCGCCCCGACAGGGACTATGGCTACACCTTC.